This paragraph covers one T cell receptor beta chain sequence. Other DNA sequences in this specimen translate into the identical CDR3. The authors' processing: Amplified reference gene primers provided the basis for estimating nucleated cell counts. Sequenced by immunoSEQ multiplex PCR; TCRdb stores in-frame clones only, minus some. V, J and clone size reflect that table, while D and trimming were determined from the DNA. The table shows about 230,000 clones, with roughly 80% occurring only once. This sample is part of a study of blood T cell repertoires in COVID-19. Looking at the study overall: T cells, B-cell-depleted T cells, or PBMCs supplied cDNA or gDNA.

Enrolled during active infection, Seattle patients were then followed longitudinally. V gave up 0 bases and J gave up 0 bases, with 9 bases separating them. Germline CDR1 reads MNHNY; CDR2 reads SVGAGI (reference sequence). The CDR3 extends over 16 amino acids. The sequencing input was peripheral blood. This clonotype was obtained from an elderly woman with COVID-19, enrolled during active disease. V and J are TRBV6-6 and TRBJ2-1; D gene uncertain. This CDR3 reads CASSYSGGSSYNEQFF. The CDR3, as DNA: TGTGCCAGCAGTTACTCCGGCGGAAGCTCCTACAATGAGCAGTTCTTC.